This passage covers 32 T cell receptor beta chains from one sample sequenced in a study of CXCR3-negative and CXCR3-positive naive CD8 T cells. UMI-tagged TRB cDNA libraries were built via 5' RACE. One entry per CDR3 protein, without DNA, is what TCRdb gives after re-calling the 5' RACE reads. The sample table includes 140,000 to 150,000 distinct CDR3 sequences. No antigen has been identified for these receptors. Study-wide results and limits: CXCR3-negative naive cells had less hydrophobic TRB CDR3s than did CXCR3-positive naive cells.

The sample consisted of naive CXCR3+ CD8+ T cells from blood. Subset denoted: CD45RO-CCR7+CD27+CD95- naive CD8+ T cells expressing CXCR3 (TNR3+). These receptors were obtained from a human donor in good health. Some clones in this sample may be carry-over from other donors' samples.

The CDR3: CASSPPGRWGNTEAFF. The V call is TRBV9, the J call TRBJ1-1; the TCRdb D gene call, TRBD1, has no DNA to confirm it. This CDR3 has 16 residues. CDR1 is SGDLS and CDR2 is YYNGEE in the germline V gene.

The chain couples TRBV6-2 or TRBV6-3 to TRBJ1-2. This CDR3 spans 18 amino acids. The germline CDR1 and CDR2 sequences are MNHEY and SVGEGT. The CDR3 protein is CASSYSTVGHPLNYGYTF.

V gene TRBV29-1 combines with J gene TRBJ2-7; the D call from TCRdb, TRBD1, cannot be confirmed without DNA. Germline assignment: CDR1 SQVTM and CDR2 ANQGSEA. The CDR3 loop spans 12 amino acids. CDR3 protein: CSVGTGTYEQYF.

The chain has TRBV29-1 and TRBJ2-3; TCRdb names TRBD1, which stays unverified in the absence of DNA. This CDR3 spans 13 amino acids. Germline V CDR1 and CDR2: SQVTM, ANQGSEA. CDR3 in amino acids: CSVYGDSTDTQYF.

This CDR3 is CASSKGEGEVGGAFF. The chain has TRBV21-1 and TRBJ1-1. TRBV21-1 is listed as a pseudogene. The CDR3 consists of 15 residues.

The rearrangement links TRBV7-9 to TRBJ2-3; TCRdb calls TRBD2, which cannot be checked without DNA. The CDR3 contains 17 residues. CDR1 is SEHNR, CDR2 FQNEAQ, per germline (reference sequence). CDR3 in amino acids: CASSSGTSGAKLNTQYF.

CDR3 loop: CASRMQGTGNQPQHF. This chain uses TRBV28 with TRBJ1-5; TCRdb gives TRBD1 as the D gene, but with no DNA this cannot be confirmed. CDR3 length: 15 residues. Germline-derived CDR1 and CDR2 are MDHEN and SYDVKM.

V gene TRBV5-5 combines with J gene TRBJ2-7. Germline CDR1 reads SGHKS; CDR2 reads YYEKEE (reference sequence). The CDR3 runs 14 residues. CDR3: CASSLVAVDYEQYF.

The genes are TRBV21-1 and TRBJ2-7; the D call of TRBD1 rests on TCRdb alone, since no DNA is present to check it. TRBV21-1 constitutes a pseudogene. The CDR3 runs 13 residues. The CDR3 is CASSKEWGTEQYF.

The chain is built from TRBV29-1 and TRBJ2-1; TCRdb gives TRBD1 as the D gene, but with no DNA this cannot be confirmed. Germline CDR1 and CDR2: SQVTM and ANQGSEA. The CDR3 is 14 residues long. The CDR3 reads CSVELDRVFYEQFF.

V gene TRBV6-1 combines with J gene TRBJ2-7; there is no DNA to check the TCRdb D call of TRBD1. This CDR3 has 14 amino acids. Germline assignment: CDR1 MNHNS and CDR2 SASEGT. The CDR3 sequence: CASSDGTGAFEQYF.

The chain combines TRBV14 with TRBJ2-7; TCRdb gives TRBD2 as the D gene, but with no DNA this cannot be confirmed. The CDR3 consists of 14 residues. CDR1 is SGHDN, CDR2 FVKESK, per germline. The CDR3 here is CASSQTLAGNEQYF.

V gene TRBV6-2 or TRBV6-3 combines with J gene TRBJ2-1; TCRdb lists TRBD1, though no DNA is available to test this call. The CDR3 spans 17 residues. Per germline, CDR1 MNHEY and CDR2 SVGEGT. CDR3 protein: CASSYSTGGSSYNEQFF.

This chain links TRBV7-9 with TRBJ2-1. From germline, CDR1 is SEHNR and CDR2 FQNEAQ (reference sequence). The CDR3 sequence is 13 residues long. The CDR3 reads CASSSALNFEQFF.

V gene TRBV9 combines with J gene TRBJ1-2; TCRdb's D call, TRBD1, is unchecked because there is no DNA. The CDR3 runs 14 residues. Looked up from germline, CDR1 is SGDLS and CDR2 is YYNGEE. The CDR3 protein is CASSLQGAFYGYTF.

This chain joins TRBV29-1 and TRBJ2-1; TCRdb's D call of TRBD2 is untestable without DNA. CDR3 length: 12 residues. Germline V lookup: CDR1 SQVTM, CDR2 ANQGSEA. This CDR3 is CSVAGTYNEQFF.

V gene TRBV7-2 combines with J gene TRBJ2-7; TCRdb's assignment of TRBD2 cannot be checked, as there is no DNA. Germline CDR1 reads SGHTA; CDR2 reads FQGNSA. CDR3 length: 16 residues. CDR3 sequence: CASSFGGVFSSYEQYF.

The V call is TRBV15, the J call TRBJ2-7; TCRdb picks TRBD2, but there is no DNA to check that call. Germline V gene data show CDR1 as LNHNV and CDR2 as YYDKDF (reference sequence). CDR3 length: 17 residues. The CDR3 loop reads CATSRDPLAGGPHEQYF.

This chain joins TRBV5-1 and TRBJ2-7; TCRdb's D call, TRBD1, is unchecked because there is no DNA. Germline-derived CDR1 and CDR2 are SGHRS and YFSETQ. This CDR3 is built from 15 residues. The CDR3 reads CASSLDWGRVYEQYF.

The V call is TRBV24-1, the J call TRBJ1-3; TCRdb's D call, TRBD1, is unchecked because there is no DNA. Germline loops: CDR1 KGHDR, CDR2 SFDVKD. This CDR3 comprises 16 residues. Here the CDR3 reads CATEKPGRLSGNTIYF.

The rearrangement joins TRBV5-1 to TRBJ1-4. Germline V gene lookup returns CDR1 SGHRS and CDR2 YFSETQ. CDR3 length: 15 residues. The CDR3 region is CASSLDSATNEKLFF.

The V and J genes are TRBV9 and TRBJ2-7; the TCRdb D gene call, TRBD1, has no DNA to confirm it. Germline lookup yields CDR1 SGDLS and CDR2 YYNGEE. The CDR3 sequence is 16 residues long. The CDR3 sequence: CASSDDRTLISYEQYF. Together with reference TRBV9 and TRBJ2-7, the CDR3 gives the full variable domain: DSGVTQTPKHLITATGQRVTLRCSPRSGDLSVYWYQQSLDQGLQFLIQYYNGEERAKGNILERFSAQQFPDLHSELNLSSLELGDSALYFCASSDDRTLISYEQYFGPGTRLTVT.

This sequence joins TRBV5-1 and TRBJ2-2. The germline gives CDR1 SGHRS, CDR2 YFSETQ. CDR3 size: 15 residues. Here the CDR3 reads CASTSLDTYTGELFF.

The rearrangement joins TRBV7-3 to TRBJ2-5; the D gene TCRdb calls, TRBD2, cannot be checked with no DNA. Germline V gives CDR1 SGHTA, CDR2 FQGTGA. The CDR3 is 21 amino acids. CDR3 in amino acids: CASSPAPLGLAGLGAAETQYF.

The chain combines TRBV4-2 with TRBJ1-2; as DNA is missing, the TRBD1 call by TCRdb cannot be tested. This CDR3 is 18 amino acids long. CDR1 is LGHNA, CDR2 YNFKEQ, per germline. This CDR3 is CASSQDIEQGASYYGYTF.

The chain uses TRBV14 and TRBJ2-1. This CDR3 spans 16 amino acids. Germline V gene sequence: CDR1 SGHDN, CDR2 FVKESK. The CDR3 loop reads CASSLSTASSYNEQFF.

This chain joins TRBV29-1 and TRBJ2-1; no DNA is available, so the TRBD1 call from TCRdb remains unchecked. Germline CDR1 is SQVTM and CDR2 is ANQGSEA. The CDR3 contains 15 residues. The CDR3 is CSVEAGTGAYNEQFF.

The chain is built from TRBV5-1 and TRBJ1-5; TCRdb gives TRBD1 as the D gene, but with no DNA this cannot be confirmed. Germline-derived CDR1 and CDR2 are SGHRS and YFSETQ. The CDR3 runs to 15 residues. The CDR3 spells CASSPTGQPNQPQHF.

The rearrangement joins TRBV4-1 to TRBJ1-5; TCRdb returns TRBD1, unconfirmable since there is no DNA. The CDR3 is made up of 14 amino acids. Germline V lookup: CDR1 MGHRA, CDR2 YSYEKL. The CDR3 here is CASSQVAGDQPQHF.

V usage is TRBV19 and J usage is TRBJ2-1; TCRdb returns TRBD2, unconfirmable since there is no DNA. CDR3 length: 15 residues. Germline lookup yields CDR1 LNHDA and CDR2 SQIVND (reference sequence). CDR3 protein: CATLAERSSYNEQFF.

The gene calls are TRBV28 and TRBJ2-5; with no DNA, the TCRdb D assignment of TRBD1 cannot be verified. The CDR3 has 13 amino acids. CDR1 and CDR2 from the germline V gene are MDHEN and SYDVKM. CDR3 sequence reads: CASTTTGEETQYF.

The rearrangement uses TRBV28 and TRBJ2-7. The CDR3 sequence is 14 residues long. Germline CDR1 is MDHEN and CDR2 is SYDVKM. CDR3 in amino acids: CASSLQPSSYEQYF.